This paragraph covers one T cell receptor (beta chain) sequence. As handled by the study authors: Using reference gene primer amplification, nucleated cell counts were estimated. Sequencing used immunoSEQ multiplex PCR; TCRdb keeps in-frame clones, though not all of them. V, J and clone size were drawn from that table, and D and trimming were deduced from the DNA. The sample shows 650,000 to 800,000 clones, around 90% of them seen only once. The germline V and J ends were trimmed by 7 bases and 8 bases, with 17 bases remaining between them. Germline V gene sequence: CDR1 SQVTM, CDR2 ANQGSEA. The CDR3 has 12 amino acids. This entry comes from a study of blood T cell repertoires in COVID-19. Study summary: Acute and convalescent COVID-19 samples came from the United States, Italy and Spain. Sources were T cells, B-cell-depleted T cells, or PBMCs; the material itself was cDNA or gDNA.

The chain uses TRBV29-1 and TRBJ1-2; D is possibly TRBD1 (5 bases). The source is a woman aged 18-29 years with acute or convalescent COVID-19. Sequenced input: peripheral blood. In nucleotides, the CDR3 is TGCAGCGCCCCGACAGTCAGCTACGGCTACACCTTC. Translating it yields CSAPTVSYGYTF.